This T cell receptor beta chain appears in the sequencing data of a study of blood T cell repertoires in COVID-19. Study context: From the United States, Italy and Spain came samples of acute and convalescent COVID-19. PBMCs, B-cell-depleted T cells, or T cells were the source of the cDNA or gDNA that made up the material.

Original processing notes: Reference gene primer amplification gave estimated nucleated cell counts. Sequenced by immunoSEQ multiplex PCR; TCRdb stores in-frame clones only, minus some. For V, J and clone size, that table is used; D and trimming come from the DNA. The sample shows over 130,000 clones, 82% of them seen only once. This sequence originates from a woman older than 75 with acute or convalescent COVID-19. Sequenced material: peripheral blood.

CDR3 sequence: CASSRLQGTGTEKLFF. As DNA, the CDR3 is TGCGCCAGCAGCCGGTTACAAGGGACAGGGACTGAAAAACTGTTTTTT. This sequence joins TRBV4-1 and TRBJ1-4, with 9 bases aligning to TRBD1. The germline CDR1 and CDR2 sequences are MGHRA and YSYEKL. CDR3 size: 16 residues. The V and J ends lost 4 bases and 7 bases, in that order; junction bases with no gene match: 10.